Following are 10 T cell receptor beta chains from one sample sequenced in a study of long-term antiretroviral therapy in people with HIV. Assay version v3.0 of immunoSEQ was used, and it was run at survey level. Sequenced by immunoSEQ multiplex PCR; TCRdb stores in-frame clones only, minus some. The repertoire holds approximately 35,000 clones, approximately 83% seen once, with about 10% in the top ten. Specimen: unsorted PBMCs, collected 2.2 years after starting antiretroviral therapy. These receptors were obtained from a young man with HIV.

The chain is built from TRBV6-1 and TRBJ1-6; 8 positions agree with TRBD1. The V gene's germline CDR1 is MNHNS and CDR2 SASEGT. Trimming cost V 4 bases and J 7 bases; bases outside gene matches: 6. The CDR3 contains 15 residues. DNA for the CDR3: TGTGCCAGCAGTGGGGCCACAGGGGGAAATTCACCCCTCCACTTT. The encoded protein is CASSGATGGNSPLHF.

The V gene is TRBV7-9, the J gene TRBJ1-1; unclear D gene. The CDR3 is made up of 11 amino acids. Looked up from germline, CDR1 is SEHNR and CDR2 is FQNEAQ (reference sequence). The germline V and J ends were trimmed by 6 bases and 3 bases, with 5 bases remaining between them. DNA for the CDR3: TGTGCCAGCAGGGGGTACACTGAAGCTTTCTTT. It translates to CASRGYTEAFF.

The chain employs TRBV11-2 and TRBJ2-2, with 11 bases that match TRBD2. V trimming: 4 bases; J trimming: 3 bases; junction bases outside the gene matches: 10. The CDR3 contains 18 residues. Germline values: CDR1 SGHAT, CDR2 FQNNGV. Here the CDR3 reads CASSSHPRTSGYTGELFF. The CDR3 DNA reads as TGTGCCAGCAGCTCCCACCCTCGGACTAGCGGGTACACCGGGGAGCTGTTTTTT.

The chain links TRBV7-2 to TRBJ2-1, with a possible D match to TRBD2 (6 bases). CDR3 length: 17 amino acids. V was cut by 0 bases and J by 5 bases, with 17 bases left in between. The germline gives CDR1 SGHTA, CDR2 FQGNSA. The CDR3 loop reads CASSLAKGLRQNNEQFF. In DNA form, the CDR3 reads TGTGCCAGCAGCTTAGCGAAGGGACTCCGACAGAACAATGAGCAGTTCTTC.

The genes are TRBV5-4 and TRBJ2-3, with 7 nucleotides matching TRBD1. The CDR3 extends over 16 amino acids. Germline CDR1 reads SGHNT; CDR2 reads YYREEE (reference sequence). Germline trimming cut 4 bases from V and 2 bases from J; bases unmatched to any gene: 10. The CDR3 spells CASSTGRDRSTDTQYF. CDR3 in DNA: TGTGCCAGCAGCACAGGCCGGGACAGATCCACAGATACGCAGTATTTT.

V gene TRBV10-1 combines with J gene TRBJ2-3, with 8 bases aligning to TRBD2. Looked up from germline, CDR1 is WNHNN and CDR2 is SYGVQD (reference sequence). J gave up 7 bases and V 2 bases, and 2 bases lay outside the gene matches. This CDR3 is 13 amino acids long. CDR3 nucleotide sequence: TGCGCCAGCAGTGAGGCGGGGGGACATACGCAGTATTTT. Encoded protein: CASSEAGGHTQYF.

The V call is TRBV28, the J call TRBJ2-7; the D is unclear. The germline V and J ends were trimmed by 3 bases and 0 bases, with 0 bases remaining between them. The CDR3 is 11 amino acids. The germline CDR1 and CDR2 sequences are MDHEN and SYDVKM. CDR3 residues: CASSFSYEQYF. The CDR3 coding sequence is TGTGCCAGCAGTTTCTCCTACGAGCAGTACTTC.

DNA of the CDR3: TGCGCCAGCAGCTTGGGCGGAGGATCAGATACGCAGTATTTT. This codes for CASSLGGGSDTQYF. This chain uses TRBV5-1 with TRBJ2-3; D might be TRBD2 (5 bases). The CDR3 spans 14 residues. Trimming stripped 0 bases from V and 4 bases from J, with 9 bases between. From germline, CDR1 is SGHRS and CDR2 YFSETQ.

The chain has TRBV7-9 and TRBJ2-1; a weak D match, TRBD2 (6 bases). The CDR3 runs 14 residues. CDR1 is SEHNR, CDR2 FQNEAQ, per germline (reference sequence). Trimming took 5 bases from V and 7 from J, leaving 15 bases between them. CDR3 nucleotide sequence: TGTGCCAGCAGCCCAGCTGGGACTCAGAATGAGCAGTTCTTC. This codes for CASSPAGTQNEQFF.

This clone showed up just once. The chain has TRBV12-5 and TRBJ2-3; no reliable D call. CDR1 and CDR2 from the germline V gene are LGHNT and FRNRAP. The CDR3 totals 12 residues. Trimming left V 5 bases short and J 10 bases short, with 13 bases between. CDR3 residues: CASGPPISAQYF. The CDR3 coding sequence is TGTGCTAGTGGTCCCCCCATCAGTGCGCAGTATTTT.